The 20 T cell receptor beta chains below were found in one sample sequenced in a study of cytomegalovirus exposure and HLA in healthy donors. This PCR relied on a set of 60 Vbeta primers and 13 Jbeta primers. Generated by immunoSEQ multiplex PCR, the TCRdb table keeps only in-frame clones and is missing some. The sample yields just over 150,000 clones, 60% to 80% seen once. Sequences were obtained from PBMCs. The source is a woman aged 45 to 65 in good health and CMV-seropositive.

Concerning this clone: One end of the junction does not line up with germline, which may come from a read error. The rearrangement links TRBV2 to TRBJ2-1; 8 positions agree with TRBD2. CDR1 is SNHLY, CDR2 FYNNEI, per germline. There are 10 residues in the CDR3. CDR3 nucleotide sequence: TGTGCCAGCAGTGATGGACTAGCACTCTTC. It encodes CASSDGLALF. The full variable domain, completed using reference TRBV2 and TRBJ2-1, is EPEVTQTPSHQVTQMGQEVILRCVPISNHLYFYWYRQILGQKVEFLVSFYNNEISEKSEIFDDQFSVERPDGSNFTLKIRSTKLEDSAMYFCASSDGLALFGPGTRLTVL.

This clone was seen more than once but under ten times. The DNA for the CDR3 is TGTGCCAGCAGTTACCCCGGGACTAGCGGCAATGAGCAGTTCTTC. It specifies CASSYPGTSGNEQFF. The chain has TRBV6-5 and TRBJ2-1; 11 nucleotides agree with TRBD2. CDR3 length equals 15 residues. From germline, CDR1 is MNHEY and CDR2 SVGAGI. The J segment lost 6 bases and the V segment lost 2 bases, leaving 3 bases of the junction unmatched.

The genes are TRBV11-2 and TRBJ2-1, with a weak D call TRBD1 (6 bases). The V and J ends lost 4 bases and 4 bases respectively, with 14 bases between them. The CDR3 totals 15 residues. The germline gives CDR1 SGHAT, CDR2 FQNNGV. This chain's CDR3 is CASSSDGTPYNEQFF. The CDR3 bases are TGTGCCAGCAGCTCGGACGGGACACCTTACAATGAGCAGTTCTTC.

Only a few counts were recorded for this clone. This chain links TRBV7-6 with TRBJ2-2; D is unclear. CDR1 and CDR2 from the germline V gene are SGHVS and FNYEAQ. This CDR3 spans 13 amino acids. Trimming left V 2 bases short and J 5 bases short, with 6 bases between. CDR3 sequence (DNA): TGTGCCAGCAGCTTATTCCGTACCGGGGAGCTGTTTTTT. This translates into CASSLFRTGELFF.

V and J are TRBV4-2 and TRBJ2-2; 15 positions match TRBD2. Per the germline V gene, CDR1 is LGHNA and CDR2 is YNFKEQ. The CDR3 totals 17 residues. V was clipped by 4 bases and J by 4 bases; unmatched bases: 4. CDR3 sequence (DNA): TGTGCCAGCAGCCCGCGGACTAGCGGGGGGGCCACCGGGGAGCTGTTTTTT. Translation: CASSPRTSGGATGELFF.

This chain uses TRBV27 with TRBJ2-3; the D gene is possibly TRBD2 (5 bases). Germline CDR1 and CDR2: MNHEY and SMNVEV (reference sequence). The ends were cut back, 4 bases at V and 2 bases at J, with 16 bases in the middle. This CDR3 contains 16 residues. CDR3 region: CASSWRRPITTDTQYF. In nucleotides, the CDR3 is TGTGCCAGCAGTTGGAGGAGGCCCATAACCACAGATACGCAGTATTTT.

V is TRBV28 and J is TRBJ1-5; 8 bases line up with TRBD1. CDR1 and CDR2 (germline): MDHEN, SYDVKM. There are 15 residues in the CDR3. Trimming at V came to 2 bases and at J to 6 bases, leaving 6 bases not matched to a gene. This CDR3 reads CASSLARGRIQPQHF. CDR3 nucleotide sequence: TGTGCCAGCAGTTTAGCCAGGGGGCGAATTCAGCCCCAGCATTTT.

V is TRBV6-1 and J is TRBJ2-7; unclear D gene. Germline values: CDR1 MNHNS, CDR2 SASEGT. CDR3 length equals 14 residues. The V end was cut by 7 bases, the J end by 0 bases, with 13 bases between. The CDR3 region has the DNA TGTGCCAGCACCCCCCGGGTTAGCTCCTACGAGCAGTACTTC. Translation gives CASTPRVSSYEQYF.

This rearrangement joins TRBV9 to TRBJ2-2; D gene unclear. V lost 0 bases to trimming and J lost 3 bases, with 3 bases between them. Germline V gene lookup returns CDR1 SGDLS and CDR2 YYNGEE. CDR3 size: 13 residues. The CDR3 DNA is TGTGCCAGCAGCGTAGCTTACACCGGGGAGCTGTTTTTT. It is translated as CASSVAYTGELFF.

CDR3 DNA: TGTGCCAGCATAAGGACTAGCGGGACCGGGGAGCTGTTTTTT. Protein: CASIRTSGTGELFF. This chain links TRBV6-1 with TRBJ2-2, with TRBD2 identical over 11 bases. CDR1 and CDR2 (germline): MNHNS, SASEGT. The CDR3 consists of 14 residues. Losses at the gene ends were 7 bases for V and 5 bases for J; bases not matched to a gene: 3.

In its sample, this clone was seen a few times. The rearrangement uses TRBV6-1 and TRBJ2-1; TRBD2 aligns across 9 bases. CDR1 MNHNS and CDR2 SASEGT come from the germline V gene. V was clipped by 4 bases and J by 9 bases; unmatched bases: 4. CDR3 length: 13 residues. The DNA of the CDR3 is TGTGCCAGCAGTGCTAGCGGGAACAGTGAGCAGTTCTTC. Amino acids: CASSASGNSEQFF.

CDR3 nucleotide sequence: TGTGCCAGTAGTACTAGCGGCGGCTCCTACGAGCAGTACGTC. This gives the protein CASSTSGGSYEQYV. V and J are TRBV19 and TRBJ2-7; 7 bases line up with TRBD2. CDR1 is LNHDA, CDR2 SQIVND, per germline (reference sequence). The length of the CDR3 is 14 residues. Trimming at V came to 4 bases and at J to 0 bases, leaving 3 bases not matched to a gene.

The chain joins TRBV6-1 to TRBJ1-3; no clear D gene. This CDR3 has 17 amino acids. Germline CDR1 MNHNS, CDR2 SASEGT. V was pared by 3 bases and J by 4 bases, with 19 bases between. The CDR3 loop is CASSDQVPRSFGNTIYF. In DNA form, the CDR3 reads TGTGCCAGCAGTGACCAAGTCCCCAGGTCTTTCGGAAACACCATATATTTT.

The chain recombines TRBV4-1 with TRBJ1-5; D gene ambiguous. The CDR3 runs to 15 residues. Germline loops: CDR1 MGHRA, CDR2 YSYEKL. Trimming took 0 bases from V and 2 from J, leaving 8 bases between them. The CDR3 DNA sequence: TGCGCCAGCAGCCAAGATCCGGGAGGCAATCAGCCCCAGCATTTT. The encoded protein is CASSQDPGGNQPQHF.

The rearrangement joins TRBV2 to TRBJ1-3; TRBD1 might be the D (6 bases). V was cut by 7 bases and J by 3 bases, with 13 bases left in between. CDR3 size: 14 residues. CDR1 and CDR2 from the germline V gene are SNHLY and FYNNEI. CDR3 nucleotides: TGTGCCAGCACGGGGGGCGCATATGGAAACACCATATATTTT. Its protein is CASTGGAYGNTIYF.

On this clone: This likely comes from a read error, as the CDR3 has no conserved phenylalanine or tryptophan at its end. V usage is TRBV9 and J usage is TRBJ2-3; no firm D call. The CDR3 consists of 13 residues. Germline-derived CDR1 and CDR2 are SGDLS and YYNGEE. V was trimmed by 1 base and J by 2 bases, leaving 5 bases between them. CDR3 sequence reads: CASSVQHTDTQYV. DNA of the CDR3: TGTGCCAGCAGCGTACAACACACAGATACGCAGTATGTT.

This chain uses TRBV7-2 with TRBJ2-2, with TRBD1 matching over 10 bases. V was pared by 5 bases and J by 5 bases, with 5 bases of the junction left unmatched. The CDR3 runs 15 residues. Germline V gene data show CDR1 as SGHTA and CDR2 as FQGNSA. CDR3 nucleotide sequence: TGTGCCAGCAGCACCGACAGGGGGCGAACCGGGGAGCTGTTTTTT. This codes for CASSTDRGRTGELFF. Supplemented by reference TRBV7-2 and TRBJ2-2, the full variable domain reads GAGVSQSPSNKVTEKGKDVELRCDPISGHTALYWYRQSLGQGLEFLIYFQGNSAPDKSGLPSDRFSAERTGGSVSTLTIQRTQQEDSAVYLCASSTDRGRTGELFFGEGSRLTVL.

The chain combines TRBV14 with TRBJ2-2, with TRBD2 matching 7 bases. CDR1 is SGHDN and CDR2 is FVKESK in the germline V gene. The CDR3 consists of 16 residues. The ends lost 3 bases at V and 0 bases at J; junction bases unmatched: 4. The DNA for the CDR3 is TGTGCCAGCAGCCACGTACGGGGGGCGAACACCGGGGAGCTGTTTTTT. This encodes CASSHVRGANTGELFF.

The chain carries TRBV28 and TRBJ2-1; 7 nucleotides match TRBD1. The junction had 16 bases not matched to a gene; V was cut back by 10 bases and J by 13 bases. Germline-derived CDR1 and CDR2 are MDHEN and SYDVKM. The CDR3 loop spans 13 amino acids. The CDR3 reads CAIETQRQGGQFF. CDR3 nucleotide sequence: TGTGCCATCGAAACTCAGAGACAGGGCGGTCAGTTCTTC.

The chain joins TRBV7-3 to TRBJ1-5; D unclear. CDR1 and CDR2 from the germline V gene are SGHTA and FQGTGA. The CDR3 is made up of 12 amino acids. Trimming took off 5 bases at V and 7 bases at J, with 9 bases between the two ends. Written as DNA, the CDR3 is TGTGCCAGCAGCCGTCTAGGCCAGCCCCAGCATTTT. Encoded protein: CASSRLGQPQHF.